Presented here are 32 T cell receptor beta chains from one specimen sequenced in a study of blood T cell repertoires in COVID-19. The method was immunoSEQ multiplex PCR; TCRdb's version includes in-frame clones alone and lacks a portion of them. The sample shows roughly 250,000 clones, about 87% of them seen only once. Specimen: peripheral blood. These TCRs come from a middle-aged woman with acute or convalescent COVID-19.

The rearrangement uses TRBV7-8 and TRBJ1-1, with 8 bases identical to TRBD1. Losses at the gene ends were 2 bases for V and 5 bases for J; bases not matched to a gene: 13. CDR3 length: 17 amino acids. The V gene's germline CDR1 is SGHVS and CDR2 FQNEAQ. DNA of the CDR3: TGTGCCAGCAGCTTAAGGGGGGGGACAGGACGAGGGACTGAAGCTTTCTTT. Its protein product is CASSLRGGTGRGTEAFF.

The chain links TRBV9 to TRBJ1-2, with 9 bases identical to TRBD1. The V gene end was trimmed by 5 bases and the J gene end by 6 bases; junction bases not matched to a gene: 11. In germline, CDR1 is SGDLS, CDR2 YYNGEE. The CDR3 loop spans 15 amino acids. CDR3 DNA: TGTGCCAGCAGGAGGGGACAGGGAGGAGGTAATGGCTACACCTTC. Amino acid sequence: CASRRGQGGGNGYTF.

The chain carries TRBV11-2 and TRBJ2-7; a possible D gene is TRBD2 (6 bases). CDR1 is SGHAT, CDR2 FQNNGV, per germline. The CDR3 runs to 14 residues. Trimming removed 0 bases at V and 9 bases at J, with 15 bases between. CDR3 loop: CASSLDYGGVGQYV. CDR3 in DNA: TGTGCCAGCAGCTTAGATTACGGGGGAGTGGGGCAGTACGTC.

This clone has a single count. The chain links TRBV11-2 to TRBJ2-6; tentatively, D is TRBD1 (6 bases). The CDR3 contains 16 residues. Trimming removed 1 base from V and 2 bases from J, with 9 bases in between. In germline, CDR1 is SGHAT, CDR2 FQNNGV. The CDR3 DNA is TGTGCCAGCAGCTTAGTAGGGGGTCCTGGGGCCAACGTCCTGACTTTC. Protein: CASSLVGGPGANVLTF. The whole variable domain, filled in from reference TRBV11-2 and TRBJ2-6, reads EAGVAQSPRYKIIEKRQSVAFWCNPISGHATLYWYQQILGQGPKLLIQFQNNGVVDDSQLPKDRFSAERLKGVDSTLKIQPAKLEDSAVYLCASSLVGGPGANVLTFGAGSRLTVL.

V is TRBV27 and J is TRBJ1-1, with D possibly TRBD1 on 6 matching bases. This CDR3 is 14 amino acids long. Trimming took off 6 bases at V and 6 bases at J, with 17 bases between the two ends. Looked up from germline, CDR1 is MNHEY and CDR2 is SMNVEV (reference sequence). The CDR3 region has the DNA TGTGCCAGCAGGACAGGTCTATTTTGGGCTGAAGCTTTCTTT. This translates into CASRTGLFWAEAFF.

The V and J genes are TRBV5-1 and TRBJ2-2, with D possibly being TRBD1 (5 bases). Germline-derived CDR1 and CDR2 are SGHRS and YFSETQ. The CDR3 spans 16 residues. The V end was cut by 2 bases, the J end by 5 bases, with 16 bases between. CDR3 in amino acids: CASSFGHQRWTGELFF. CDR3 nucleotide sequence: TGCGCCAGCAGCTTCGGACACCAAAGATGGACCGGGGAGCTGTTTTTT.

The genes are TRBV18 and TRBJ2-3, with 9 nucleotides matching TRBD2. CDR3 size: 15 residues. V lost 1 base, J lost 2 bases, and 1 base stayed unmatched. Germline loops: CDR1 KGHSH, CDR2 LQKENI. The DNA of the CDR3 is TGTGCCAGCTCACCACTAGCGGGGGTCACAGATACGCAGTATTTT. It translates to CASSPLAGVTDTQYF. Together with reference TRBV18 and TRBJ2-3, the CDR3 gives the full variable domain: NAGVMQNPRHLVRRRGQEARLRCSPMKGHSHVYWYRQLPEEGLKFMVYLQKENIIDESGMPKERFSAEFPKEGPSILRIQQVVRGDSAAYFCASSPLAGVTDTQYFGPGTRLTVL.

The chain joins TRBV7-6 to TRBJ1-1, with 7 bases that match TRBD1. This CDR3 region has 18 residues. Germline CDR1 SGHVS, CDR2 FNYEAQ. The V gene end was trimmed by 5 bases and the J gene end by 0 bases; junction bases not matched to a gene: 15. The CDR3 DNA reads TGTGCCAGCAGCGCCCAAAGGGGGCAGATCTTCATGAACACTGAAGCTTTCTTT. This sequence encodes CASSAQRGQIFMNTEAFF.

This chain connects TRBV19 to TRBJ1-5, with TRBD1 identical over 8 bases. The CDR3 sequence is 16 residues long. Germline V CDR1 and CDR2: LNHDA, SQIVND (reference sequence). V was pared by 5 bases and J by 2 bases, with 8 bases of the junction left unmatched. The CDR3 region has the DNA TGTGCCAGTAGTTCCCCAGGGGGCGGGCGCAATCAGCCCCAGCATTTT. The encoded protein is CASSSPGGGRNQPQHF.

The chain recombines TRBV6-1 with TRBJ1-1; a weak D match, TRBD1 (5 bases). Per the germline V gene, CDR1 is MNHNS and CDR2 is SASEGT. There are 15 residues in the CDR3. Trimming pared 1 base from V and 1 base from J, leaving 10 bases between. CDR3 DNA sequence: TGTGCCAGCAGTGAAGGGTGGGGCAAGAACACTGAAGCTTTCTTT. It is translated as CASSEGWGKNTEAFF.

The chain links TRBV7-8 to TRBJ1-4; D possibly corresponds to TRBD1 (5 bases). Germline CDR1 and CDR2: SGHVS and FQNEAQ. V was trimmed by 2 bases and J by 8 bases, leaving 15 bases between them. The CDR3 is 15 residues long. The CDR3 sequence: CASSLSTGKGEKLFF. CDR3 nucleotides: TGTGCCAGCAGCTTATCAACAGGAAAGGGGGAAAAACTGTTTTTT. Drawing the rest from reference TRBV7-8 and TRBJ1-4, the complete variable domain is GAGVSQSPRYKVAKRGQDVALRCDPISGHVSLFWYQQALGQGPEFLTYFQNEAQLDKSGLPSDRFFAERPEGSVSTLKIQRTQQEDSAVYLCASSLSTGKGEKLFFGSGTQLSVL.

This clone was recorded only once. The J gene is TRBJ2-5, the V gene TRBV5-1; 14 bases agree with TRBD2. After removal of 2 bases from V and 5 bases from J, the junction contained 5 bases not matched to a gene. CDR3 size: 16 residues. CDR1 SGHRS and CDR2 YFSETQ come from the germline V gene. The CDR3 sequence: CASSFQTSGGAETQYF. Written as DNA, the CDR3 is TGCGCCAGCAGCTTCCAGACTAGCGGGGGGGCTGAGACCCAGTACTTC.

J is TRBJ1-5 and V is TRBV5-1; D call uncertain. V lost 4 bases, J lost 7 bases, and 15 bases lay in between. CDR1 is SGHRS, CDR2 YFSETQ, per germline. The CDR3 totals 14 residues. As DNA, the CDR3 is TGCGCCAGCAGCCTCCGAGCAGGTGGCCAGCCCCAGCATTTT. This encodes CASSLRAGGQPQHF.

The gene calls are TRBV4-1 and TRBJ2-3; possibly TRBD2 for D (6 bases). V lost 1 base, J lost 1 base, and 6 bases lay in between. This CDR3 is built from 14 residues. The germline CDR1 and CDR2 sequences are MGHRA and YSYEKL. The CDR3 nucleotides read TGCGCCAGCAGCCAAGGGGGGGGCACAGATACGCAGTATTTT. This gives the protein CASSQGGGTDTQYF.

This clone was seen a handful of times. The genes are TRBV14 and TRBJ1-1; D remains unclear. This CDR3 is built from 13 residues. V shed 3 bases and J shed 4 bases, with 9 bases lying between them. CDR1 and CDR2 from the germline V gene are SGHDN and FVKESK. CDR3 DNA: TGTGCCAGCAGCCAGGGGAGGGTCACTGAAGCTTTCTTT. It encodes CASSQGRVTEAFF.

In nucleotides, the CDR3 is TGTGCCAGCAGCGCCCGACAGGGGGAGGGCAATCAGCCCCAGCATTTT. Translating gives CASSARQGEGNQPQHF. The chain couples TRBV3-1 (or the pseudogene TRBV3-2) to TRBJ1-5; TRBD1 matches 9 bases. V lost 5 bases, J lost 2 bases, and 7 bases stayed unmatched. The germline V gene has CDR1 LGHDT and CDR2 YNNKEL (reference sequence). The CDR3 is made up of 16 amino acids.

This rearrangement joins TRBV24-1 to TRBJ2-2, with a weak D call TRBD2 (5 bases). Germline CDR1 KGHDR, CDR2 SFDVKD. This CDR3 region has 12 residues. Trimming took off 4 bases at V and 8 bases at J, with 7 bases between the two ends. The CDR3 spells CATSDPGGELFF. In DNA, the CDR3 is TGTGCCACCAGTGACCCGGGGGGGGAGCTGTTTTTT.

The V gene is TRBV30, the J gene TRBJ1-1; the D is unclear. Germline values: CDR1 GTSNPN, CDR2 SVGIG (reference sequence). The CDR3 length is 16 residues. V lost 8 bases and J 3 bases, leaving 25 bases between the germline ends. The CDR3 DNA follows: TGTGCCCGCGCCCCTCGGGGTTTACGGTGGGACACTGAAGCTTTCTTT. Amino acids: CARAPRGLRWDTEAFF.

The CDR3 reads CASSSAGGLTDTQYF. CDR3 DNA sequence: TGTGCCAGCAGTTCCGCCGGGGGGCTCACAGATACGCAGTATTTT. V is TRBV6-2 or TRBV6-3 and J is TRBJ2-3, with D possibly matching TRBD2 (7 bases). V lost 4 bases and J 2 bases, leaving 13 bases between the germline ends. The CDR3 totals 15 residues. In germline, CDR1 is MNHEY, CDR2 SVGEGT.

Written as DNA, the CDR3 is TGTGCCAGCAGTTCAATTTCAGCGAGCTCCTACGAGCAGTACGTC. Amino acids: CASSSISASSYEQYV. The J gene is TRBJ2-7, the V gene TRBV6-2 or TRBV6-3; D gene unclear. The CDR3 sequence is 15 residues long. Germline V gives CDR1 MNHEY, CDR2 SVGEGT. V was pared by 4 bases and J by 0 bases, with 13 bases between.

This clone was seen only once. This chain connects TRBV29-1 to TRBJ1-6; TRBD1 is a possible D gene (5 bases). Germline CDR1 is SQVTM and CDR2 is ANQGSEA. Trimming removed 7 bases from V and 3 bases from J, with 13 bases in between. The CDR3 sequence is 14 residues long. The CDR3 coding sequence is TGCAGCGCTCAGGAGGGACTCTATAATTCACCCCTCCACTTT. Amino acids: CSAQEGLYNSPLHF.

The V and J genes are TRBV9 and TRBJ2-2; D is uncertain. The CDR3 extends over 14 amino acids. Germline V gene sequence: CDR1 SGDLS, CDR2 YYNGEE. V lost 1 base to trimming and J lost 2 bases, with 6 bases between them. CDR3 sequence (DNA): TGTGCCAGCAGCGTATCAGTAAACACCGGGGAGCTGTTTTTT. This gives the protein CASSVSVNTGELFF.

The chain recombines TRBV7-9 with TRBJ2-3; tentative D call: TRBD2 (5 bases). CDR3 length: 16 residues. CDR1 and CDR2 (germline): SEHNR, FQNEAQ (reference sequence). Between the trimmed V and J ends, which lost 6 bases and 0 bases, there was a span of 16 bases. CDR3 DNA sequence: TGTGCCAGCAGTAGGAGGAAGGCATATAGCACAGATACGCAGTATTTT. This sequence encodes CASSRRKAYSTDTQYF. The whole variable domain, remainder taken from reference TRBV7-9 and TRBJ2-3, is DTGVSQNPRHKITKRGQNVTFRCDPISEHNRLYWYRQTLGQGPEFLTYFQNEAQLEKSRLLSDRFSAERPKGSFSTLEIQRTEQGDSAMYLCASSRRKAYSTDTQYFGPGTRLTVL.

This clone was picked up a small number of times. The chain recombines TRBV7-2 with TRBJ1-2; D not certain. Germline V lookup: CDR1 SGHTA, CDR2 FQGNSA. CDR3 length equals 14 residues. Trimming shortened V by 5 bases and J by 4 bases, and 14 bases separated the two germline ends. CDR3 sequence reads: CASSINLGIYGYTF. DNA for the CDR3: TGTGCCAGCAGCATTAACCTCGGGATCTATGGCTACACCTTC.

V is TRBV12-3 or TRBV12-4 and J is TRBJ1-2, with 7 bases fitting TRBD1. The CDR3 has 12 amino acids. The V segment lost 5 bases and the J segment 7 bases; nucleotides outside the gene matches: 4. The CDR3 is CASSRGGFGYTF. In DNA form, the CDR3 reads TGTGCCAGCAGTAGAGGGGGCTTTGGCTACACCTTC.

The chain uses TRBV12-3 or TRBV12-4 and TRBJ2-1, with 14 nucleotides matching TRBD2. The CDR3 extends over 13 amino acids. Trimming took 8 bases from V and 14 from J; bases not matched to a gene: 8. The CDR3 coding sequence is TGTGCCAGCTACGGACTAGCGGGGGGAAATGAGTTCTTC. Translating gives CASYGLAGGNEFF.

CDR3 nucleotides: TGTGCCAGCAGCTCAGGACTAGTTTCCTACAATGAGCAGTTCTTC. The encoded protein is CASSSGLVSYNEQFF. The chain recombines TRBV27 with TRBJ2-1, with 7 bases aligning to TRBD2. CDR3 length: 15 amino acids. Looked up from germline, CDR1 is MNHEY and CDR2 is SMNVEV (reference sequence). The J segment lost 1 base and the V segment lost 6 bases, leaving 6 bases of the junction unmatched.

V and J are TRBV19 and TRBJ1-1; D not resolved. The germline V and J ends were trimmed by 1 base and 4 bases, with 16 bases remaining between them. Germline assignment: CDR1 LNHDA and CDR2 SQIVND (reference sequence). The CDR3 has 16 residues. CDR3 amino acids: CASSIAVSGRGTEAFF. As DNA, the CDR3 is TGTGCCAGTAGTATAGCGGTATCCGGGAGAGGCACTGAAGCTTTCTTT. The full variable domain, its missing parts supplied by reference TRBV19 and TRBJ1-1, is DGGITQSPKYLFRKEGQNVTLSCEQNLNHDAMYWYRQDPGQGLRLIYYSQIVNDFQKGDIAEGYSVSREKKESFPLTVTSAQKNPTAFYLCASSIAVSGRGTEAFFGQGTRLTVV.

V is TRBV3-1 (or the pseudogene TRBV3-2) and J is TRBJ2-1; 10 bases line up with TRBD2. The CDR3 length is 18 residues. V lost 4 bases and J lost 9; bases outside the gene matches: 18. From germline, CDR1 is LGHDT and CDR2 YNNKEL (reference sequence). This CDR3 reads CASSPFLAGATYVAEQFF. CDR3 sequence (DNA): TGTGCCAGCAGCCCCTTCCTAGCGGGGGCCACCTACGTTGCTGAGCAGTTCTTC.

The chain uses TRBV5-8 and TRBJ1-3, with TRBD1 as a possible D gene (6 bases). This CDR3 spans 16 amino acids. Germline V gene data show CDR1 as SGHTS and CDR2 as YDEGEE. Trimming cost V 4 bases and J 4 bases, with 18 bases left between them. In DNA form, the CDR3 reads TGTGCCAGCAGCCTCGACAGGCATCAGGGGGGAAACACCATATATTTT. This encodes CASSLDRHQGGNTIYF.

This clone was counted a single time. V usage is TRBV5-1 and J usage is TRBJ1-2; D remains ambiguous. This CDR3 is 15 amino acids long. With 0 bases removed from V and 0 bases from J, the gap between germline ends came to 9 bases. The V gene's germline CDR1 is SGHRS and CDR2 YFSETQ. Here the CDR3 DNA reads TGCGCCAGCAGCTTGGCCGGGGATTCTAACTATGGCTACACCTTC. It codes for CASSLAGDSNYGYTF. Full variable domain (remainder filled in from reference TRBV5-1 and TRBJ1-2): KAGVTQTPRYLIKTRGQQVTLSCSPISGHRSVSWYQQTPGQGLQFLFEYFSETQRNKGNFPGRFSGRQFSNSRSEMNVSTLELGDSALYLCASSLAGDSNYGYTFGSGTRLTVV.

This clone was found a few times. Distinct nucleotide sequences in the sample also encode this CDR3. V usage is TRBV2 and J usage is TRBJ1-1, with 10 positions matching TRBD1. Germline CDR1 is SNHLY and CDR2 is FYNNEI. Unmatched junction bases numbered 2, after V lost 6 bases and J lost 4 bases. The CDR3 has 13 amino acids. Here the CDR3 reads CASSRTGGTEAFF. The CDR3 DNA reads TGTGCCAGCAGCCGGACAGGGGGCACTGAAGCTTTCTTT.